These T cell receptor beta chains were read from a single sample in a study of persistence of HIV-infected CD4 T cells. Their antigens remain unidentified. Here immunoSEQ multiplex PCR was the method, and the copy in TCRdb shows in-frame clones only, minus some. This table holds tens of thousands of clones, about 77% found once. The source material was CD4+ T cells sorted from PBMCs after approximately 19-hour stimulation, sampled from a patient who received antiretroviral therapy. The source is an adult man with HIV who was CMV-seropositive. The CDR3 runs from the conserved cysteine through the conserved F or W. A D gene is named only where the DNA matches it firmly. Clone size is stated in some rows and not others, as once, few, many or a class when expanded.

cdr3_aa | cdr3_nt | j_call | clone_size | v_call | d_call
CSVGPGLPGDGYTF | TGCAGCGTTGGTCCGGGACTCCCAGGCGATGGCTACACCTTC | TRBJ1-2 | NA | TRBV29-1 | NA
CASRTTGGVNYGYTF | TGTGCCAGCAGAACTACAGGGGGCGTAAACTATGGCTACACCTTC | TRBJ1-2 | NA | TRBV27 | TRBD1
CASSLGQGGGYGYTF | TGTGCCAGCAGCTTAGGGCAGGGGGGAGGCTATGGCTACACCTTC | TRBJ1-2 | NA | TRBV7-8 | TRBD1
CASTTSWRAPTGELFF | TGTGCCAGCACCACCTCTTGGCGGGCCCCCACCGGGGAGCTGTTTTTT | TRBJ2-2 | NA | TRBV9 | NA
CASSWANVLTF | TGTGCCAGCAGTTGGGCCAACGTCCTGACTTTC | TRBJ2-6 | NA | TRBV6-2/TRBV6-3 | NA
CASTIGTIESQPQHF | TGTGCCAGCACTATAGGGACAATTGAGAGTCAGCCCCAGCATTTT | TRBJ1-5 | NA | TRBV2 | NA
CASSPPGNQPQHF | TGTGCCAGCAGTCCCCCAGGGAATCAGCCCCAGCATTTT | TRBJ1-5 | NA | TRBV27 | NA
CASSPEGYSNQPQHF | TGTGCCAGCTCTCCGGAGGGGTATAGCAATCAGCCCCAGCATTTT | TRBJ1-5 | NA | TRBV18 | NA
CASSFPQGPNEKLFF | TGTGCCAGCAGTTTCCCACAGGGCCCTAATGAAAAACTGTTTTTT | TRBJ1-4 | NA | TRBV6-6 | NA
CASSLVLAGGSDEQYF | TGTGCCAGCAGCTTGGTACTAGCGGGGGGTTCCGACGAGCAGTACTTC | TRBJ2-7 | NA | TRBV5-5 | TRBD2
CASSSGLAGSGELFF | TGCGCCAGCAGCTCCGGACTAGCGGGGTCCGGGGAGCTGTTTTTT | TRBJ2-2 | NA | TRBV5-1 | TRBD2
CASSPGTGSEQYF | TGTGCCAGCAGCCCCGGGACAGGGTCCGAGCAGTACTTC | TRBJ2-7 | NA | TRBV3-1/TRBV3-2 | TRBD1
CASSEEGQPQHF | TGTGCCAGCAGTGAAGAGGGTCAGCCCCAGCATTTT | TRBJ1-5 | few | TRBV2 | NA
CASREDGSYGYTF | TGTGCCAGCAGGGAGGACGGTAGCTATGGCTACACCTTC | TRBJ1-2 | NA | TRBV2 | NA
CASSPLTLTGAQYF | TGTGCCAGCAGTCCACTCACCCTTACAGGAGCCCAGTACTTC | TRBJ2-5 | few | TRBV28 | NA
CASSEGFRGAYGEQFF | TGTGCCAGCAGTGAAGGGTTTAGGGGGGCTTACGGTGAGCAGTTCTTC | TRBJ2-1 | NA | TRBV6-1 | NA
CASSLTTGANEKLFF | TGTGCCAGCAGTTTAACGACAGGGGCGAATGAAAAACTGTTTTTT | TRBJ1-4 | NA | TRBV2 | TRBD1
CASSSPGQLTSYEQYF | TGTGCCAGCAGTTCCCCGGGACAATTGACCTCCTACGAGCAGTACTTC | TRBJ2-7 | NA | TRBV2 | NA
CASSALGTGNTEAFF | TGTGCCAGCAGCGCGCTAGGGACGGGGAACACTGAAGCTTTCTTT | TRBJ1-1 | NA | TRBV3-1/TRBV3-2 | NA
CASSQSGQLESEAFF | TGTGCCAGCAGCCAATCGGGACAGTTGGAGAGTGAAGCTTTCTTT | TRBJ1-1 | once | TRBV5-5 | TRBD1
CASRPLGLKGYTF | TGTGCCAGCAGACCCTTGGGACTTAAAGGCTACACCTTC | TRBJ1-2 | few | TRBV6-5 | NA
CASRAPGGTEAFF | TGTGCCAGCAGGGCCCCGGGGGGAACTGAAGCTTTCTTT | TRBJ1-1 | NA | TRBV6-5 | NA
CASSRRGTNYGYTF | TGTGCCAGCAGTCGGCGGGGGACTAACTATGGCTACACCTTC | TRBJ1-2 | NA | TRBV28 | NA
CASSRSGTGGMSSYNEQFF | TGCGCCAGCAGCCGTTCGGGGACAGGGGGAATGAGCTCCTACAATGAGCAGTTCTTC | TRBJ2-1 | few | TRBV4-1 | TRBD1
CASSPGRNTEAFF | TGTGCCAGCAGTCCCGGCCGGAACACTGAAGCTTTCTTT | TRBJ1-1 | NA | TRBV11-3 | NA
CASSSQGRSGTEAFF | TGTGCCAGCAGCTCCCAGGGGAGGTCCGGCACTGAAGCTTTCTTT | TRBJ1-1 | NA | TRBV7-9 | NA
CASSPLGPTGELFF | TGTGCCAGCTCACCACTTGGACCGACCGGGGAGCTGTTTTTT | TRBJ2-2 | once | TRBV18 | NA
CASSKSSYEQYF | TGTGCCAGCAGCAAGAGCTCCTACGAGCAGTACTTC | TRBJ2-7 | NA | TRBV2 | NA
CASRPTRENGEQYF | TGTGCCAGCAGACCCACAAGGGAAAACGGCGAGCAGTACTTC | TRBJ2-7 | NA | TRBV4-2 | NA
CSVPRYQETQYF | TGCAGCGTTCCGAGGTACCAAGAGACCCAGTACTTC | TRBJ2-5 | NA | TRBV29-1 | NA
CASSFYSAGGRTDTQYF | TGTGCCAGCAGCTTTTATTCAGCGGGGGGGCGCACAGATACGCAGTATTTT | TRBJ2-3 | NA | TRBV28 | TRBD2
CASSGLAGVQLSSYEQYF | TGTGCCAGCAGTGGGCTAGCGGGGGTCCAACTATCCTCCTACGAGCAGTACTTC | TRBJ2-7 | NA | TRBV6-1 | TRBD2
CASSRQGGENEQFF | TGTGCCAGCTCACGACAGGGGGGAGAGAATGAGCAGTTCTTC | TRBJ2-1 | few | TRBV18 | TRBD1
CASSPPGALRSNQPQHF | TGTGCCAGCAGCCCTCCGGGTGCGTTGAGGAGCAATCAGCCCCAGCATTTT | TRBJ1-5 | once | TRBV28 | NA
CASSQAFWGQETDKSNQPQHF | TGTGCCAGCAGCCAAGCCTTTTGGGGACAGGAGACAGACAAAAGCAATCAGCCCCAGCATTTT | TRBJ1-5 | NA | TRBV14 | TRBD1
CASSLGGDSEKLFF | TGTGCCAGCAGCTTGGGGGGGGACAGCGAAAAACTGTTTTTT | TRBJ1-4 | NA | TRBV5-4 | TRBD1
CASSLQGDRYNEQFF | TGTGCCAGCAGTTTACAGGGGGACAGGTACAATGAGCAGTTCTTC | TRBJ2-1 | few | TRBV27 | TRBD1
CASLEVPSNQPQHF | TGTGCCAGCCTCGAAGTGCCTTCCAATCAGCCCCAGCATTTT | TRBJ1-5 | once | TRBV28 | NA
CSAGTGPYEQYF | TGCAGCGCTGGGACTGGCCCCTACGAGCAGTACTTC | TRBJ2-7 | NA | TRBV29-1 | NA
CASGRPSNQPQHF | TGTGCCAGTGGGCGACCTAGCAATCAGCCCCAGCATTTT | TRBJ1-5 | few | TRBV19 | NA
CASSTYGETQYF | TGTGCCAGCAGCACATACGGAGAGACCCAGTACTTC | TRBJ2-5 | few | TRBV7-6 | NA
CASRPLPQGVGSPLHF | TGCGCCAGCAGACCCCTGCCGCAGGGGGTAGGTTCACCCCTCCACTTT | TRBJ1-6 | NA | TRBV4-1 | TRBD1
CASSPPQGAKNIQYF | TGTGCCAGCTCACCACCACAGGGGGCCAAAAACATTCAGTACTTC | TRBJ2-4 | NA | TRBV18 | TRBD1
CASSFSTSGVYNEQFF | TGTGCCAGCAGCTTCTCGACTAGCGGGGTGTACAATGAGCAGTTCTTC | TRBJ2-1 | few | TRBV5-5 | TRBD2
CASSSLAGGYNEQFF | TGTGCCAGCAGTTCGTTAGCGGGGGGTTACAATGAGCAGTTCTTC | TRBJ2-1 | NA | TRBV6-5 | TRBD2
CASSPGGRNQPQHF | TGTGCCAGCTCACCGGGGGGGAGGAATCAGCCCCAGCATTTT | TRBJ1-5 | few | TRBV18 | NA
CASSPRTVSGNTIYF | TGCGCCAGCAGCCCACGGACAGTCTCTGGAAACACCATATATTTT | TRBJ1-3 | many | TRBV5-1 | NA
CASTQKGIRGNQPQHF | TGTGCCAGTACCCAAAAGGGAATCAGGGGTAATCAGCCCCAGCATTTT | TRBJ1-5 | NA | TRBV19 | NA
CASSTGLNQPQHF | TGTGCCAGTAGTACTGGACTTAATCAGCCCCAGCATTTT | TRBJ1-5 | NA | TRBV19 | NA
CASSYSGTGRPDTQYF | TGTGCCAGCAGTTACTCCGGGACAGGGAGGCCAGATACGCAGTATTTT | TRBJ2-3 | NA | TRBV6-5 | TRBD1